Shown below are 29 T cell receptor beta chains from a single sample sequenced in a study of PD-1 blockade in classical Hodgkin lymphoma. Libraries were prepared by immunoSEQ multiplex PCR; TCRdb keeps only in-frame clonotypes and omits some of them. The table includes 25,000 to 35,000 clones, around 83% detected once. The time point was: cycle 4 day 1 (C4D1), after 6 weeks of nivolumab. Each patient experienced a relapse that followed autologous stem cell transplantation, and brentuximab vedotin exposure varied. Magnetic negative selection was used to purify CD4+ T cells from PBMCs that had been thawed. Sequenced here: CD4+ T cells from blood, sampled before the fourth cycle of nivolumab. The receptors stem from a human donor with classical Hodgkin lymphoma.

J is TRBJ1-2 and V is TRBV7-2; TRBD1 might be the D (6 bases). This CDR3 has 16 amino acids. The germline gives CDR1 SGHTA, CDR2 FQGNSA. V lost 2 bases, J lost 8 bases, and 21 bases lay in between. The CDR3 DNA sequence: TGTGCCAGCAGCTTATTCGCCACGACGGGGGCGGAGGGCTACACCTTC. This sequence encodes CASSLFATTGAEGYTF.

This chain's CDR3 is CASSQTLRGLYEQYF. CDR3 DNA sequence: TGTGCCAGCAGCCAGACCCTGCGGGGGCTCTACGAGCAGTACTTC. The rearrangement joins TRBV14 to TRBJ2-7, with D possibly matching TRBD2 (7 bases). The germline V and J ends were trimmed by 3 bases and 3 bases, with 15 bases remaining between them. Germline CDR1 is SGHDN and CDR2 is FVKESK. This CDR3 has 15 amino acids.

V usage is TRBV18 and J usage is TRBJ2-1; TRBD1 might be the D (6 bases). This CDR3 region has 14 residues. Between the trimmed V and J ends, which lost 3 bases and 5 bases, there was a span of 11 bases. The germline V gene has CDR1 KGHSH and CDR2 LQKENI. DNA of the CDR3: TGTGCCAGCTCACCGGGGGCGACTAACAATGAGCAGTTCTTC. Its translation: CASSPGATNNEQFF.

The chain combines TRBV7-2 with TRBJ2-3; D gene unclear. Germline lookup yields CDR1 SGHTA and CDR2 FQGNSA. V was pared by 3 bases and J by 4 bases, with 8 bases between. The CDR3 is made up of 13 amino acids. The CDR3 DNA is TGTGCCAGCAGCTTGGTTCTGGCAGATACGCAGTATTTT. Translated: CASSLVLADTQYF.

The gene calls are TRBV10-2 and TRBJ1-5; no firm D call. V was shortened by 1 base and J by 2 bases, with 9 bases between the two germline ends. CDR3 length: 15 amino acids. Looked up from germline, CDR1 is WSHSY and CDR2 is SAAADI. The CDR3 nucleotides are TGCGCCAGCAGTGAGTTAGCGTTTCGCAATCAGCCCCAGCATTTT. Its translation is CASSELAFRNQPQHF.

This clone was picked up one time. V gene TRBV18 combines with J gene TRBJ2-7, with D perhaps matching TRBD1 (6 bases). This CDR3 is 13 amino acids long. From germline, CDR1 is KGHSH and CDR2 LQKENI. Trimming left V 8 bases short and J 2 bases short, with 13 bases between. The CDR3 nucleotides read TGTGCCAGCGCAACCGACAGGACCTACGAGCAGTACTTC. Amino acid sequence: CASATDRTYEQYF.

This chain joins TRBV30 and TRBJ1-2; 7 bases map to TRBD1. The V gene's germline CDR1 is GTSNPN and CDR2 SVGIG (reference sequence). This CDR3 has 14 amino acids. J was trimmed by 10 bases and V by 3 bases; bases with no gene match: 14. The CDR3 DNA sequence: TGTGCCTGGAGACCCGACCCAGACAGGGCCGTCTACACCTTC. Residues: CAWRPDPDRAVYTF.

This chain connects TRBV27 to TRBJ2-7; D remains unclear. The CDR3 sequence is 14 residues long. The germline V and J ends were trimmed by 0 bases and 5 bases, with 11 bases remaining between them. Germline CDR1 is MNHEY and CDR2 is SMNVEV (reference sequence). CDR3 nucleotides: TGTGCCAGCAGTTTATCCAGTCTCCGGAACGAGCAGTACTTC. Translated: CASSLSSLRNEQYF.

This clone was detected only once. V and J are TRBV6-6 and TRBJ1-4; TRBD1 is a possible D gene (6 bases). The CDR3 spans 14 residues. V was cut by 6 bases and J by 1 base, with 9 bases left in between. The germline V gene encodes CDR1 MNHNY and CDR2 SVGAGI (reference sequence). As DNA, the CDR3 is TGTGCCAGCAGCTTACAGGGAACTAATGAAAAACTGTTTTTT. Encoded protein: CASSLQGTNEKLFF.

The J gene is TRBJ2-7, the V gene TRBV15, with D possibly matching TRBD2 (5 bases). Germline assignment: CDR1 LNHNV and CDR2 YYDKDF (reference sequence). V gave up 0 bases and J gave up 2 bases, with 11 bases separating them. The CDR3 is 15 amino acids. CDR3 DNA: TGTGCCACCAGCAGAGACCCGGGATCCACCTACGAGCAGTACTTC. It specifies CATSRDPGSTYEQYF. Full variable domain (outside the CDR3, taken from reference TRBV15 and TRBJ2-7): DAMVIQNPRYQVTQFGKPVTLSCSQTLNHNVMYWYQQKSSQAPKLLFHYYDKDFNNEADTPDNFQSRRPNTSFCFLDIRSPGLGDTAMYLCATSRDPGSTYEQYFGPGTRLTVT.

This chain connects TRBV6-1 to TRBJ1-1, with 8 bases that match TRBD1. This CDR3 region has 15 residues. Trimming took 3 bases from V and 3 from J; bases not matched to a gene: 6. CDR1 is MNHNS, CDR2 SASEGT, per germline. This CDR3 reads CASSDSGTGHTEAFF. CDR3 bases: TGTGCCAGCAGTGACTCCGGGACAGGCCACACTGAAGCTTTCTTT.

This clone came up once. The rearrangement links TRBV20-1 to TRBJ2-7; D call uncertain. The length of the CDR3 is 10 residues. Trimming cost V 1 base and J 4 bases, with 2 bases left between them. The V gene's germline CDR1 is DFQATT and CDR2 SNEGSKA (reference sequence). The CDR3 coding sequence is TGCAGTGCTAGAGTATACGAGCAGTACTTC. Translating gives CSARVYEQYF.

V is TRBV2 and J is TRBJ2-1; 11 bases align to TRBD2. The CDR3 runs to 15 residues. The V gene's germline CDR1 is SNHLY and CDR2 FYNNEI. The V gene end was trimmed by 6 bases and the J gene end by 6 bases; junction bases not matched to a gene: 7. Here the CDR3 DNA reads TGTGCCAGCAGCCTAACTAGCGGGAGAAGCAATGAGCAGTTCTTC. The encoded protein is CASSLTSGRSNEQFF. Using reference TRBV2 and TRBJ2-1 for the parts outside the CDR3, the full variable domain is EPEVTQTPSHQVTQMGQEVILRCVPISNHLYFYWYRQILGQKVEFLVSFYNNEISEKSEIFDDQFSVERPDGSNFTLKIRSTKLEDSAMYFCASSLTSGRSNEQFFGPGTRLTVL.

The chain couples TRBV27 to TRBJ1-1, with D possibly matching TRBD1 (5 bases). The V end lost 5 bases, the J end lost 4 bases, and 14 bases lay between the germline ends. Germline CDR1 and CDR2: MNHEY and SMNVEV (reference sequence). The CDR3 loop spans 14 amino acids. The CDR3 sequence: CASSTPGLGTEAFF. The CDR3 bases are TGTGCCAGCAGTACGCCGGGACTGGGCACTGAAGCTTTCTTT.

In this sample, this clone turned up once. The genes are TRBV11-2 and TRBJ1-5, with D perhaps TRBD1 (5 bases). Germline V lookup: CDR1 SGHAT, CDR2 FQNNGV. CDR3 size: 13 residues. Trimming took off 0 bases at V and 6 bases at J, with 6 bases between the two ends. CDR3 amino acids: CASSLDRGQPQHF. The CDR3, as DNA: TGTGCCAGCAGCTTAGATAGGGGTCAGCCCCAGCATTTT.

This sequence joins TRBV5-1 and TRBJ1-4; no clear D. Germline V lookup: CDR1 SGHRS, CDR2 YFSETQ. Trimming took 4 bases from V and 8 from J, leaving 12 bases between them. This CDR3 has 13 amino acids. As DNA, the CDR3 is TGCGCCAGCAGCCCCCAAACACAGGAAAAACTGTTTTTT. This sequence encodes CASSPQTQEKLFF.

The chain carries TRBV6-4 and TRBJ2-1, with D possibly called TRBD1 or TRBD2 (5 bases each). CDR3 length: 15 residues. Germline V gene data show CDR1 as MRHNA and CDR2 as SNTAGT. Trimming removed 1 base at V and 5 bases at J, with 12 bases between. The DNA of the CDR3 is TGTGCCAGCAGTGACTTGGGGACGGAAAACAATGAGCAGTTCTTC. This codes for CASSDLGTENNEQFF.

V and J are TRBV20-1 and TRBJ1-2, with D uncertain. V gave up 4 bases and J gave up 8 bases, with 8 bases separating them. Per germline, CDR1 DFQATT and CDR2 SNEGSKA (reference sequence). This CDR3 comprises 10 residues. CDR3 in amino acids: CSATVGGYTF. CDR3 sequence (DNA): TGCAGTGCTACGGTCGGCGGCTACACCTTC.

The rearrangement joins TRBV7-9 to TRBJ2-2; TRBD2 is a possible D gene (5 bases). The CDR3 sequence is 15 residues long. Germline-derived CDR1 and CDR2 are SEHNR and FQNEAQ (reference sequence). Trimming took off 7 bases at V and 4 bases at J, with 16 bases between the two ends. Here the CDR3 DNA reads TGTGCCAGCACCTCCGCGAGGGTCACCACCGGGGAGCTGTTTTTT. This sequence encodes CASTSARVTTGELFF.

V gene TRBV9 combines with J gene TRBJ2-1, with a tentative D call TRBD2 (5 bases). Trimming stripped 0 bases from V and 4 bases from J, with 11 bases between. This CDR3 contains 15 residues. Germline V gene data show CDR1 as SGDLS and CDR2 as YYNGEE. CDR3 in DNA: TGTGCCAGCAGCGTAGGCCGGGGAGCATACAATGAGCAGTTCTTC. Translating gives CASSVGRGAYNEQFF.

The chain combines TRBV7-9 with TRBJ2-1, with 12 bases lining up with TRBD2. The CDR3 spans 16 residues. Germline V gene sequence: CDR1 SEHNR, CDR2 FQNEAQ (reference sequence). The V segment lost 5 bases and the J segment 8 bases; nucleotides outside the gene matches: 10. This CDR3 reads CASSRRLAGVLDEQFF. The CDR3, as DNA: TGTGCCAGCAGCCGTCGACTAGCGGGAGTTCTAGATGAGCAGTTCTTC.

The V call is TRBV9, the J call TRBJ2-7, with D uncertain. CDR3 size: 17 residues. The germline V gene has CDR1 SGDLS and CDR2 YYNGEE. The V and J ends lost 4 bases and 3 bases respectively, with 23 bases between them. This CDR3 reads CASSLKPVVRTDYEQYF. The CDR3 DNA is TGTGCCAGCAGCCTAAAGCCGGTGGTGAGAACAGACTACGAGCAGTACTTC.

The chain has TRBV5-1 and TRBJ2-3; the D is unclear. Germline V gene lookup returns CDR1 SGHRS and CDR2 YFSETQ. CDR3 size: 18 residues. V shed 4 bases and J shed 2 bases, with 23 bases lying between them. The CDR3 DNA follows: TGCGCCAGCAGCGTGGGTAGGTGGGGTCGGCAGGCCACAGATACGCAGTATTTT. This sequence encodes CASSVGRWGRQATDTQYF.

The chain combines TRBV25-1 with TRBJ2-2, with a weak D call TRBD2 (6 bases). The length of the CDR3 is 15 residues. Germline-derived CDR1 and CDR2 are MGHDK and SYGVNS. Trimming stripped 0 bases from V and 4 bases from J, with 9 bases between. The CDR3 bases are TGTGCCAGCAGTGAATATGTGGGGGGCACCGGGGAGCTGTTTTTT. As protein: CASSEYVGGTGELFF.

The chain has TRBV30 and TRBJ2-7, with D possibly TRBD1 on 5 matching bases. Germline CDR1 is GTSNPN and CDR2 is SVGIG (reference sequence). Trimming pared 1 base from V and 4 bases from J, leaving 11 bases between. There are 13 residues in the CDR3. CDR3 sequence (DNA): TGTGCCTGGAGTGAGCAGGGTCGGTACGAGCAGTACTTC. Translated: CAWSEQGRYEQYF.

The gene calls are TRBV7-9 and TRBJ1-3; D unresolved. The CDR3 runs 17 residues. Germline V gene lookup returns CDR1 SEHNR and CDR2 FQNEAQ (reference sequence). Trimming took 5 bases from V and 12 from J, leaving 29 bases between them. This CDR3 reads CASSPKYLGFFGKHIYF. CDR3 DNA sequence: TGTGCCAGCAGCCCGAAGTATCTGGGGTTCTTTGGGAAACACATATATTTT.

This chain uses TRBV5-4 with TRBJ2-3; D is undetermined. The CDR3 loop spans 15 amino acids. Germline V CDR1 and CDR2: SGHNT, YYREEE (reference sequence). Between the trimmed V and J ends, which lost 2 bases and 4 bases, there was a span of 14 bases. CDR3 region: CASSFIESWPDTQYF. Here the CDR3 DNA reads TGTGCCAGCAGCTTCATCGAATCCTGGCCAGATACGCAGTATTTT. Combining the CDR3 with reference TRBV5-4 and TRBJ2-3 gives the whole variable domain ETGVTQSPTHLIKTRGQQVTLRCSSQSGHNTVSWYQQALGQGPQFIFQYYREEENGRGNFPPRFSGLQFPNYSSELNVNALELDDSALYLCASSFIESWPDTQYFGPGTRLTVL.

The CDR3 reads CASSADGSNQPQHF. For the CDR3, the DNA is TGTGCCAGCAGCGCGGACGGGAGCAATCAGCCCCAGCATTTT. The V gene is TRBV6-1, the J gene TRBJ1-5; D not certain. The germline CDR1 and CDR2 sequences are MNHNS and SASEGT. Deletions cut 6 bases from V and 1 base from J, with 10 bases between. This CDR3 is 14 amino acids long.

As to this clone: One junction end disagrees with the germline gene, perhaps due to a read error. The rearrangement uses TRBV7-7 and TRBJ1-4; D might be TRBD1 (5 bases). The CDR3 runs to 15 residues. Germline V gives CDR1 SSHAT, CDR2 FNYEAQ (reference sequence). CDR3 in amino acids: CASSTGPPLGEKLFF. The CDR3 DNA reads TGTGCTAGCAGCACGGGACCACCCCTCGGGGAAAAACTGTTTTTT.